The 14 T cell receptor beta chains below were found in one sample sequenced in a study of PD-L1 blockade in urothelial cancer. Generated by immunoSEQ multiplex PCR, the TCRdb table keeps only in-frame clones and is missing some. The data hold roughly 24,000 clones, with around nine tenths observed a single time. This sample comprised PBMCs, obtained around atezolizumab (anti-PD-L1) treatment. Every receptor here comes from a man aged 60 to 75 with urothelial cancer.

The rearrangement joins TRBV18 to TRBJ1-1, with TRBD1 identical over 8 bases. CDR1 and CDR2 from the germline V gene are KGHSH and LQKENI. This CDR3 has 14 residues. V lost 3 bases and J lost 5; bases outside the gene matches: 5. CDR3 in DNA: TGTGCCAGCTCACCCCAGGGGGCGAATACTGAAGCTTTCTTT. Amino acids: CASSPQGANTEAFF.

This clone was counted a few times. V is TRBV19 and J is TRBJ2-2; D is possibly TRBD2 (5 bases). Trimming cost V 10 bases and J 1 base, with 10 bases left between them. Germline V gene lookup returns CDR1 LNHDA and CDR2 SQIVND (reference sequence). The CDR3 is 13 residues long. CDR3 residues: CATGDENTGELFF. In DNA form, the CDR3 reads TGTGCCACCGGGGATGAGAACACCGGGGAGCTGTTTTTT.

The rearrangement links TRBV5-6 to TRBJ1-1; D remains ambiguous. CDR1 is SGHDT and CDR2 is YYEEEE in the germline V gene. V dropped 0 bases and J dropped 7 bases, with 4 bases sitting between them. The CDR3 has 11 residues. CDR3 in DNA: TGTGCCAGCAGCTTGGGTTATGAAGCTTTCTTT. It is translated as CASSLGYEAFF. The full variable domain, in which reference TRBV5-6 and TRBJ1-1 provide the parts outside the CDR3, is DAGVTQSPTHLIKTRGQQVTLRCSPKSGHDTVSWYQQALGQGPQFIFQYYEEEERQRGNFPDRFSGHQFPNYSSELNVNALLLGDSALYLCASSLGYEAFFGQGTRLTVV.

This clone was recorded once. V is TRBV7-9 and J is TRBJ2-1; TRBD1 aligns across 9 bases. CDR3 length equals 14 residues. The V segment lost 6 bases and the J segment 7 bases; nucleotides outside the gene matches: 7. From germline, CDR1 is SEHNR and CDR2 FQNEAQ (reference sequence). The CDR3 DNA is TGTGCCAGCAGACGGACAGGGGAGATGAATGAGCAGTTCTTC. Translating gives CASRRTGEMNEQFF.

This sequence joins TRBV15 and TRBJ2-7; possibly TRBD2 for D (5 bases). Trimming removed 4 bases at V and 5 bases at J, with 24 bases between. The CDR3 extends over 17 amino acids. CDR1 and CDR2 (germline): LNHNV, YYDKDF (reference sequence). The CDR3 coding sequence is TGTGCCACCAGCACCATAAAGCGGCGGATGGAGTACGACGAGCAGTACTTC. Translating gives CATSTIKRRMEYDEQYF.

The J gene is TRBJ2-2, the V gene TRBV30, with TRBD1 matching 7 bases. The germline CDR1 and CDR2 sequences are GTSNPN and SVGIG (reference sequence). CDR3 length equals 15 residues. The V and J ends lost 3 bases and 2 bases, in that order; junction bases with no gene match: 6. The CDR3 region has the DNA TGTGCCTGGAGGGAGACAGGGAAAAACACCGGGGAGCTGTTTTTT. It is translated as CAWRETGKNTGELFF.

CDR3 in amino acids: CASSLSREGTEAFF. The CDR3 DNA sequence: TGCGCCAGCAGCTTGAGCAGGGAGGGCACTGAAGCTTTCTTT. The J gene is TRBJ1-1, the V gene TRBV5-1; possibly TRBD1 for D (5 bases). The CDR3 spans 14 residues. The V end was cut by 1 base, the J end by 4 bases, with 11 bases between. Germline CDR1 is SGHRS and CDR2 is YFSETQ.

The chain carries TRBV11-3 and TRBJ2-1; 9 bases align to TRBD1. The CDR3 spans 13 residues. The junction had 4 bases not matched to a gene; V was cut back by 5 bases and J by 8 bases. Germline V CDR1 and CDR2: SGHNT, YENEEA. The CDR3 protein is CASSKYRGHEQFF. In DNA form, the CDR3 reads TGTGCCAGCAGCAAATACAGGGGGCATGAGCAGTTCTTC.

The rearrangement joins TRBV7-2 to TRBJ1-6; D perhaps matches TRBD1 (5 bases). Trimming removed 0 bases at V and 9 bases at J, with 15 bases between. The CDR3 has 16 residues. The germline V gene encodes CDR1 SGHTA and CDR2 FQGNSA. The CDR3 here is CASSLALTRGISPLHF. CDR3 DNA: TGTGCCAGCAGCTTAGCGCTAACACGGGGGATTTCACCCCTCCACTTT.

The V gene is TRBV11-2, the J gene TRBJ2-6; maybe TRBD1 (6 bases). CDR3 length: 19 amino acids. Trimming took 3 bases from V and 2 from J, leaving 20 bases between them. Germline V gene sequence: CDR1 SGHAT, CDR2 FQNNGV. CDR3 in amino acids: CASSLVLGQPSPGANVLTF. CDR3 nucleotides: TGTGCCAGCAGCTTGGTCCTCGGACAGCCGTCGCCTGGGGCCAACGTCCTGACTTTC.

The chain uses TRBV6-6 and TRBJ2-3; 7 nucleotides agree with TRBD1. V lost 6 bases, J lost 0 bases, and 9 bases stayed unmatched. The CDR3 covers 16 residues. Germline lookup yields CDR1 MNHNY and CDR2 SVGAGI (reference sequence). The CDR3 sequence: CASSDTDRRSTDTQYF. CDR3 bases: TGTGCCAGCAGCGATACGGACAGGAGGAGCACAGATACGCAGTATTTT.

V usage is TRBV7-3 and J usage is TRBJ1-2; D might be TRBD1 (6 bases). This CDR3 has 15 residues. The germline V gene has CDR1 SGHTA and CDR2 FQGTGA. V lost 4 bases, J lost 2 bases, and 14 bases lay in between. The CDR3 nucleotides read TGTGCCAGCAGCTCCGGAGCAGGGGCCAACTATGGCTACACCTTC. Translating it yields CASSSGAGANYGYTF. Full variable domain (rest looked up from reference TRBV7-3 and TRBJ1-2): GAGVSQTPSNKVTEKGKYVELRCDPISGHTALYWYRQSLGQGPEFLIYFQGTGAADDSGLPNDRFFAVRPEGSVSTLKIQRTERGDSAVYLCASSSGAGANYGYTFGSGTRLTVV.

The chain uses TRBV5-1 and TRBJ2-1; weak D call: TRBD1 (5 bases). Trimming took 4 bases from V and 5 from J, leaving 7 bases between them. The CDR3 spans 12 residues. CDR1 SGHRS and CDR2 YFSETQ come from the germline V gene. CDR3 in amino acids: CASSQTDNEQFF. The CDR3 region has the DNA TGCGCCAGCAGCCAGACAGACAATGAGCAGTTCTTC. The full variable domain, rest sourced from reference TRBV5-1 and TRBJ2-1, is KAGVTQTPRYLIKTRGQQVTLSCSPISGHRSVSWYQQTPGQGLQFLFEYFSETQRNKGNFPGRFSGRQFSNSRSEMNVSTLELGDSALYLCASSQTDNEQFFGPGTRLTVL.

The chain couples TRBV9 to TRBJ2-1, with 12 positions matching TRBD2. This CDR3 has 15 residues. V was clipped by 3 bases and J by 5 bases; unmatched bases: 3. Germline values: CDR1 SGDLS, CDR2 YYNGEE. CDR3 nucleotides: TGTGCCAGCAGCGGTCTAGCGGGAGGGAACAATGAGCAGTTCTTC. Protein sequence: CASSGLAGGNNEQFF.